The rows below give T cell receptor beta chains drawn from one sample of a study of blood T cell repertoires in COVID-19. Sequenced by immunoSEQ multiplex PCR; TCRdb stores in-frame clones only, minus some. This table has a few hundred thousand clones, more than 75% appearing once. Sequenced: peripheral blood. Source of these receptors: a man in his forties who had recovered from COVID-19. Each CDR3 is given with its conserved first and last residue. The D gene is left open where the match is weak. Rows give clone size only sometimes, using once, few, many, or a class for an expanded clone.

v_gene: TRBV29-1
abundance: -
d_gene: TRBD1
j_gene: TRBJ1-2
CDR3nt: TGCAGCGTTGTGGGACAGGGCTATGGCTACACCTTC
CDR3aa: CSVVGQGYGYTF

v_gene: TRBV19
abundance: -
d_gene: TRBD1
j_gene: TRBJ2-3
CDR3nt: TGTGCCAGTAGTACGCTCACAGGGGGGTTAAGGACAGATACGCAGTATTTT
CDR3aa: CASSTLTGGLRTDTQYF

v_gene: TRBV10-3
abundance: -
d_gene: TRBD2
j_gene: TRBJ2-3
CDR3nt: TGTGCCATCAGGACCCGGGAGGGCGGGGATACGCAGTATTTT
CDR3aa: CAIRTREGGDTQYF

v_gene: TRBV5-4
abundance: few
d_gene: TRBD1
j_gene: TRBJ1-2
CDR3nt: TGTGCCAGCAGCTTGGTCAGGGGGCGAGGCTACACCTTC
CDR3aa: CASSLVRGRGYTF

v_gene: TRBV21-1
abundance: few
d_gene: -
j_gene: TRBJ1-6
CDR3nt: TGTGCCAGCAGCACACAGGGGGGGTCACCCCTCCACTTT
CDR3aa: CASSTQGGSPLHF

v_gene: TRBV3-1/TRBV3-2
abundance: -
d_gene: TRBD2
j_gene: TRBJ2-1
CDR3nt: TGTGCCAGCAGCCAAGTGACTAGCTGGAATGAGCAGTTCTTC
CDR3aa: CASSQVTSWNEQFF

v_gene: TRBV14
abundance: -
d_gene: TRBD1
j_gene: TRBJ1-4
CDR3nt: TGTGCCAGCAGCCAGATCGGACAGGGTAATGAAAAACTGTTTTTT
CDR3aa: CASSQIGQGNEKLFF

v_gene: TRBV29-1
abundance: -
d_gene: TRBD1
j_gene: TRBJ1-2
CDR3nt: TGCAGCGTGACGGGACAGTACTATGGCTACACCTTC
CDR3aa: CSVTGQYYGYTF

v_gene: TRBV7-9
abundance: -
d_gene: -
j_gene: TRBJ2-2
CDR3nt: TGTGCCAGCAGCTTAGGAGTGTCAGGGAAACTCACCGGGGAGCTGTTTTTT
CDR3aa: CASSLGVSGKLTGELFF

v_gene: TRBV6-5
abundance: -
d_gene: -
j_gene: TRBJ1-1
CDR3nt: TGTGCCAGCAGAACCCCCAGGGTGATAAACACTGAAGCTTTCTTT
CDR3aa: CASRTPRVINTEAFF

v_gene: TRBV5-1
abundance: -
d_gene: -
j_gene: TRBJ2-1
CDR3nt: TGCGCCAGCAGCTTGGTTGCAACAGGAGATGAGCAGTTCTTC
CDR3aa: CASSLVATGDEQFF

v_gene: TRBV5-3
abundance: once
d_gene: TRBD2
j_gene: TRBJ2-2
CDR3nt: TGTGCCAGTTCGGGAGGTCCTAACACCGGGGAGCTGTTTTTT
CDR3aa: CASSGGPNTGELFF

v_gene: TRBV7-6
abundance: -
d_gene: TRBD1
j_gene: TRBJ1-2
CDR3nt: TGTGCCAGCAGCCATGGGACAGTTCATGGCTACACCTTC
CDR3aa: CASSHGTVHGYTF

v_gene: TRBV12-3/TRBV12-4
abundance: -
d_gene: -
j_gene: TRBJ1-1
CDR3nt: TGTGCCAGCAGCTCCCGTCCAGTTTCTGGAGCTTTCTTT
CDR3aa: CASSSRPVSGAFF

v_gene: TRBV11-2
abundance: -
d_gene: -
j_gene: TRBJ1-1
CDR3nt: TGTGCCAGCAGCTTCGGGAAGAACACTGAAGCTTTCTTT
CDR3aa: CASSFGKNTEAFF

v_gene: TRBV3-1/TRBV3-2
abundance: -
d_gene: -
j_gene: TRBJ2-1
CDR3nt: TGTGCCAGCAGCCAAGGGCTGGGGGGATACAATGAGCAGTTCTTC
CDR3aa: CASSQGLGGYNEQFF

v_gene: TRBV9
abundance: -
d_gene: -
j_gene: TRBJ2-3
CDR3nt: TGTGCCAGCGCAAGACTAGGATTGGCAGATACGCAGTATTTT
CDR3aa: CASARLGLADTQYF

v_gene: TRBV7-9
abundance: -
d_gene: -
j_gene: TRBJ1-1
CDR3nt: TGTGCCAGCAGCTCGCGGGGGGTAGGTGGGAACACTGAAGCTTTCTTT
CDR3aa: CASSSRGVGGNTEAFF

v_gene: TRBV27
abundance: -
d_gene: -
j_gene: TRBJ2-7
CDR3nt: TGTGCCAGCAGCTCCCCCGGGGGAGAGCAGTACTTC
CDR3aa: CASSSPGGEQYF

v_gene: TRBV6-5
abundance: -
d_gene: TRBD2
j_gene: TRBJ2-1
CDR3nt: TGTGCCAGCAGCGGGACTAGCGTCGCCAATGAGCAGTTCTTC
CDR3aa: CASSGTSVANEQFF

v_gene: TRBV7-9
abundance: -
d_gene: TRBD2
j_gene: TRBJ2-7
CDR3nt: TGTGCCAGCAGCTTAGGGGCGATAGCGGGAGGGACCGAGCAGTACTTC
CDR3aa: CASSLGAIAGGTEQYF

v_gene: TRBV18
abundance: -
d_gene: TRBD1
j_gene: TRBJ1-1
CDR3nt: TGTGCCAGCTCATCAAACTTACAGGGGAATACTGAAGCTTTCTTT
CDR3aa: CASSSNLQGNTEAFF

v_gene: TRBV10-3
abundance: -
d_gene: -
j_gene: TRBJ2-1
CDR3nt: TGTGCCATCAGTGGGGGTGGGGCCCCATACAATGAGCAGTTCTTC
CDR3aa: CAISGGGAPYNEQFF

v_gene: TRBV9
abundance: -
d_gene: -
j_gene: TRBJ2-3
CDR3nt: TGTGCCAGCAGCGTAGATCAGGTCTGGGATACGCAGTATTTT
CDR3aa: CASSVDQVWDTQYF

v_gene: TRBV9
abundance: -
d_gene: TRBD1
j_gene: TRBJ2-5
CDR3nt: TGTGCCAGCAGCGTAAGGGGACAGGGAAGAGAGACCCAGTACTTC
CDR3aa: CASSVRGQGRETQYF

v_gene: TRBV27
abundance: -
d_gene: TRBD2
j_gene: TRBJ2-2
CDR3nt: TGTGCCAGCAGTTTAGCGGGAGGGAACACCGGGGAGCTGTTTTTT
CDR3aa: CASSLAGGNTGELFF

v_gene: TRBV7-2
abundance: -
d_gene: TRBD2
j_gene: TRBJ2-1
CDR3nt: TGTGCCAGCAGCTTAGTGGGTACTAGCGGGAATCGAGAGCAGTTCTTC
CDR3aa: CASSLVGTSGNREQFF

v_gene: TRBV19
abundance: -
d_gene: -
j_gene: TRBJ1-5
CDR3nt: TGTGCCAGTAGTATAGCACGGGACTGGCCCTCCAATCAGCCCCAGCATTTT
CDR3aa: CASSIARDWPSNQPQHF

v_gene: TRBV2
abundance: -
d_gene: TRBD1
j_gene: TRBJ1-2
CDR3nt: TGTGCCAGCAAGGAGGGGGCTGTTGGCTACACCTTC
CDR3aa: CASKEGAVGYTF

v_gene: TRBV6-5
abundance: -
d_gene: TRBD1
j_gene: TRBJ1-2
CDR3nt: TGTGCCAGCAGCCAGGACAGGGTGGGCTATGGCTACACCTTC
CDR3aa: CASSQDRVGYGYTF

v_gene: TRBV6-5
abundance: -
d_gene: -
j_gene: TRBJ2-4
CDR3nt: TGTGCCAGCAGTTCCGGGACACTACTAGCCAAAAACATTCAGTACTTC
CDR3aa: CASSSGTLLAKNIQYF

v_gene: TRBV27
abundance: -
d_gene: TRBD1
j_gene: TRBJ1-6
CDR3nt: TGTGCCAGCAGTCCCGGACAGGGGAAGGTTTCACCCCTCCACTTT
CDR3aa: CASSPGQGKVSPLHF

v_gene: TRBV7-9
abundance: -
d_gene: -
j_gene: TRBJ1-2
CDR3nt: TGTGCCAGCCTAGAGGTGGTTGGCTACACCTTC
CDR3aa: CASLEVVGYTF

v_gene: TRBV29-1
abundance: -
d_gene: TRBD1
j_gene: TRBJ2-1
CDR3nt: TGCAGCGTTGACGACAGGGGGACCTACAATGAGCAGTTCTTC
CDR3aa: CSVDDRGTYNEQFF

v_gene: TRBV11-2
abundance: once
d_gene: TRBD2
j_gene: TRBJ2-1
CDR3nt: TGTGCCAGCAGCCTAGGGACTAGCGGTCATTTCAATGAGCAGTTCTTC
CDR3aa: CASSLGTSGHFNEQFF

v_gene: TRBV14
abundance: -
d_gene: TRBD2
j_gene: TRBJ2-1
CDR3nt: TGTGCCAGCAGCCTCGTAGCGGGAGGCTTCAATGAGCAGTTCTTC
CDR3aa: CASSLVAGGFNEQFF

v_gene: TRBV7-2
abundance: -
d_gene: TRBD1
j_gene: TRBJ2-7
CDR3nt: TGTGCCAGCAGCTTGAACAGGGGAAGCGACGAGCAGTACTTC
CDR3aa: CASSLNRGSDEQYF

v_gene: TRBV19
abundance: once
d_gene: -
j_gene: TRBJ1-5
CDR3nt: TGTGCCAGTAGGTCGTTAACCTATAGCAATCAGCCCCAGCATTTT
CDR3aa: CASRSLTYSNQPQHF

v_gene: TRBV7-9
abundance: -
d_gene: TRBD2
j_gene: TRBJ2-1
CDR3nt: TGTGCCAGCAGCTTACATAGCGGGAGGTACAATGAGCAGTTCTTC
CDR3aa: CASSLHSGRYNEQFF

v_gene: TRBV9
abundance: few
d_gene: -
j_gene: TRBJ2-6
CDR3nt: TGTGCCAGCAGCGTGGACATCTCTGGGGCCAACGTCCTGACTTTC
CDR3aa: CASSVDISGANVLTF

v_gene: TRBV30
abundance: -
d_gene: -
j_gene: TRBJ2-7
CDR3nt: TGTGCCTGGAGTGTATCCCCAACCGCCAGCTCCTACGAGCAGTACTTC
CDR3aa: CAWSVSPTASSYEQYF

v_gene: TRBV7-6
abundance: -
d_gene: -
j_gene: TRBJ1-4
CDR3nt: TGTGCCAGCAGCAACCGGAGGGAACGTGATGAAAAACTGTTTTTT
CDR3aa: CASSNRRERDEKLFF

v_gene: TRBV11-2
abundance: -
d_gene: TRBD2
j_gene: TRBJ2-3
CDR3nt: TGTGCCAGCAGCTTAGTCAGGATGGCGGGGGGGCTAGTTACGCAGTATTTT
CDR3aa: CASSLVRMAGGLVTQYF

v_gene: TRBV3-1/TRBV3-2
abundance: few
d_gene: -
j_gene: TRBJ2-7
CDR3nt: TGTGCCAGCAGCCAAGCGGGAGAAAGTGGCCACGAGCAGTACTTC
CDR3aa: CASSQAGESGHEQYF

v_gene: TRBV7-2
abundance: -
d_gene: TRBD2
j_gene: TRBJ2-1
CDR3nt: TGTGCCAGCAGCTTCTCTAGCGGGAGATACAATGAGCAGTTCTTC
CDR3aa: CASSFSSGRYNEQFF

v_gene: TRBV11-1
abundance: -
d_gene: -
j_gene: TRBJ2-4
CDR3nt: TGTGCCAGCAGCTTAGCTGGAACTAGTAAGCTAGCCAAAAACATTCAGTACTTC
CDR3aa: CASSLAGTSKLAKNIQYF

v_gene: TRBV11-2
abundance: -
d_gene: -
j_gene: TRBJ2-5
CDR3nt: TGTGCCAGCAGCCCCCAGCGTCTCCAAGAGACCCAGTACTTC
CDR3aa: CASSPQRLQETQYF